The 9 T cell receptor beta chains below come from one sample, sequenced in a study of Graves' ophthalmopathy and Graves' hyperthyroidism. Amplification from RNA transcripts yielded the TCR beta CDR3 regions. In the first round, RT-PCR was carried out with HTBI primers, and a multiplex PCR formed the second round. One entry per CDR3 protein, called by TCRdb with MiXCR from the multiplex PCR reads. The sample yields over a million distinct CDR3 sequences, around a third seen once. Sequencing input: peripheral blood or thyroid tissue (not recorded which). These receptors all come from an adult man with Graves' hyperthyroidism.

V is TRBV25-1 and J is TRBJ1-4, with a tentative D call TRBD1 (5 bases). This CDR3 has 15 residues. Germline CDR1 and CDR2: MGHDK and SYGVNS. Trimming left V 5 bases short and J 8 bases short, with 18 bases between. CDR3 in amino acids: CASSYWDRGLEKLFF. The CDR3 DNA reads TGTGCCAGCAGTTACTGGGACCGAGGTCTAGAAAAACTGTTTTTT.

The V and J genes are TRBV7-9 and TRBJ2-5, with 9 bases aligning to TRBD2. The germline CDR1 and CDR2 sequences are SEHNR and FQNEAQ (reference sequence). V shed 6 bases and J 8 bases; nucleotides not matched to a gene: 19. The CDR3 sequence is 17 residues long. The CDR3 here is CASSYTSGTSHPGTQYF. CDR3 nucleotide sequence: TGTGCCAGCAGTTACACCTCCGGGACTAGCCACCCGGGAACCCAGTACTTC.

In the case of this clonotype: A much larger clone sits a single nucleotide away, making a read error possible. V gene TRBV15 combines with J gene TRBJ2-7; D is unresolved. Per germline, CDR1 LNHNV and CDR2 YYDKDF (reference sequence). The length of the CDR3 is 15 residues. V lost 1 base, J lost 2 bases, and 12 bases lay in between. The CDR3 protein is CATSRVGDSAYEQYF. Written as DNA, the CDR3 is TGTGCCACCAGCAGAGTGGGCGACTCCGCCTACGAGCAGTACTTC.

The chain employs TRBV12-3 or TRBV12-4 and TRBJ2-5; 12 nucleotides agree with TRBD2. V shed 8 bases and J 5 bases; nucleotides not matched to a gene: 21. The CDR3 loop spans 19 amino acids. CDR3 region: CASGPRDRGGLAGWETQYF. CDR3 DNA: TGTGCCAGCGGCCCACGGGACAGGGGCGGACTAGCGGGGTGGGAGACCCAGTACTTC.

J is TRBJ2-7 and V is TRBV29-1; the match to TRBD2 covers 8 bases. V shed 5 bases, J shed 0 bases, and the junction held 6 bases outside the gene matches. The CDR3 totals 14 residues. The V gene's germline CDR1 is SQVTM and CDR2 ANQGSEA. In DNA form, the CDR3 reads TGCAGCGTTCAGGCCGGGACTAGCTCCTACGAGCAGTACTTC. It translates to CSVQAGTSSYEQYF.

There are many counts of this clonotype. CDR3 amino acids: CASSRPPEDYGYTF. DNA of the CDR3: TGTGCCAGCAGCCGACCCCCGGAGGACTATGGCTACACCTTC. This chain uses TRBV13 with TRBJ1-2; D gene uncertain. The ends were cut back, 5 bases at V and 3 bases at J, with 13 bases in the middle. Germline values: CDR1 PRHDT, CDR2 FYEKMQ (reference sequence). The length of the CDR3 is 14 residues. Supplemented by reference TRBV13 and TRBJ1-2, the full variable domain reads AAGVIQSPRHLIKEKRETATLKCYPIPRHDTVYWYQQGPGQDPQFLISFYEKMQSDKGSIPDRFSAQQFSDYHSELNMSSLELGDSALYFCASSRPPEDYGYTFGSGTRLTVV.

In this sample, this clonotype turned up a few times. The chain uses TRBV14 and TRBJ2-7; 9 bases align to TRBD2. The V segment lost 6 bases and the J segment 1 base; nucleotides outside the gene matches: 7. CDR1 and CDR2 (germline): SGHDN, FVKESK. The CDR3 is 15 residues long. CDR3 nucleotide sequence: TGTGCCAGCAGTTCCATTAGCGGGGGTTCCTACGAGCAGTACTTC. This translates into CASSSISGGSYEQYF.

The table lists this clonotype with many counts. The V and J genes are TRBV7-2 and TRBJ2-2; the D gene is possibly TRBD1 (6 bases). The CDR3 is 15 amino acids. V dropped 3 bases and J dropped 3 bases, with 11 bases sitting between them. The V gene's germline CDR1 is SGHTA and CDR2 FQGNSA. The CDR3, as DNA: TGTGCCAGCAGCTTGAGGGGGTGGGACACCGGGGAGCTGTTTTTT. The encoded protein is CASSLRGWDTGELFF.

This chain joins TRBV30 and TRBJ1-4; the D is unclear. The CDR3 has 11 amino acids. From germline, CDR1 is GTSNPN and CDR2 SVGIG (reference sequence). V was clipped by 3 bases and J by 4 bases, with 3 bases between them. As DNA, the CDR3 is TGTGCCTGGAGCGATAATGAAAAACTGTTTTTT. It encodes CAWSDNEKLFF.